A few counts support the clone carrying this T cell receptor beta chain. This entry comes from a study of regulatory T cells in long-lasting Graves disease. The time point denotes: newly diagnosed GD, antithyroid drugs for less than 3 months. The TCR library was made from RNA that had been extracted from PBMCs in TRIzol. Germline V gene lookup returns CDR1 DFQATT and CDR2 SNEGSKA (reference sequence). This CDR3 has 14 residues. The V gene end was trimmed by 3 bases and the J gene end by 5 bases; junction bases not matched to a gene: 9. Sequencing libraries for TCR beta were prepared with iRepertoire HTBI primers and Arm-PCR of CDR3 regions. TCRdb re-called the multiplex PCR reads with MiXCR, one entry per CDR3 protein. The sample shows over 350,000 distinct CDR3 sequences, over 14% of them seen only once. These data were also filed under a second study, of T cells in Graves' hyperthyroidism and ophthalmopathy.

Here the sequenced sample was peripheral blood mononuclear cells (PBMCs), taken at new diagnosis, from a patient treated with antithyroid drugs. The chain carries TRBV20-1 and TRBJ1-1, with TRBD1 identical over 7 bases. The TCR was taken from a woman aged 40 to 50 with Graves disease. The CDR3 coding sequence is TGCAGTGCTAGCTTACACAGGGGTAGGACTGAAGCTTTCTTT. Protein sequence: CSASLHRGRTEAFF.